Listed here are 13 T cell receptor beta chains from one sample, sequenced in a study of cytomegalovirus exposure and HLA in healthy donors. The PCR used 60 Vbeta and 13 Jbeta primers. Using immunoSEQ multiplex PCR, the repertoire was profiled, and TCRdb retains in-frame clones only, with some absent. The sample holds nearly 200,000 clones; 65% to 85% are singletons and the top ten take 0.098%. Sequencing was done on a sample of PBMCs. The receptor set was obtained from a boy aged 2 to 9 in good health and CMV-seronegative.

Here the CDR3 reads CASSLAGTGKETQYF. In nucleotides, the CDR3 is TGTGCCAGCAGCTTAGCGGGGACAGGGAAAGAGACCCAGTACTTC. The chain carries TRBV7-8 and TRBJ2-5; 9 bases are a match to TRBD1. The CDR3 is made up of 15 amino acids. Germline CDR1 SGHVS, CDR2 FQNEAQ. V trimming: 0 bases; J trimming: 3 bases; junction bases outside the gene matches: 2.

The chain is built from TRBV5-4 and TRBJ1-2; 8 nucleotides match TRBD1. With V trimmed by 4 bases and J by 4 bases, 9 bases remained unmatched. Germline CDR1 SGHNT, CDR2 YYREEE (reference sequence). This CDR3 is built from 15 residues. The CDR3 DNA is TGTGCCAGCAGCAATGACAGGGGTCTGGTCTATGGCTACACCTTC. This codes for CASSNDRGLVYGYTF. Full variable domain (missing parts from reference TRBV5-4 and TRBJ1-2): ETGVTQSPTHLIKTRGQQVTLRCSSQSGHNTVSWYQQALGQGPQFIFQYYREEENGRGNFPPRFSGLQFPNYSSELNVNALELDDSALYLCASSNDRGLVYGYTFGSGTRLTVV.

This clone turned up a few times. Its ends do not fully match the called genes, so a read error is possible. The chain carries TRBV7-7 and TRBJ1-2, with 9 bases aligning to TRBD1. CDR3 length: 18 amino acids. The germline gives CDR1 SSHAT, CDR2 FNYEAQ (reference sequence). Written as DNA, the CDR3 is TGTGCTAGCAGGAATTGGGAACCACCGGGACAGGGAGCTCATGGCTACACCTTC. It encodes CASRNWEPPGQGAHGYTF.

The V call is TRBV7-3, the J call TRBJ2-1; 8 bases align to TRBD2. This CDR3 is 15 amino acids long. CDR1 SGHTA and CDR2 FQGTGA come from the germline V gene. Losses at the gene ends were 2 bases for V and 7 bases for J; bases not matched to a gene: 7. CDR3 protein: CASSLVGGAANEQFF. In DNA form, the CDR3 reads TGTGCCAGCAGCTTAGTCGGGGGGGCAGCGAATGAGCAGTTCTTC.

The chain's CDR3 is CASSQMNLAGPRETGELFF. The DNA of the CDR3 is TGCGCCAGCAGCCAGATGAATCTAGCGGGGCCCCGGGAAACCGGGGAGCTGTTTTTT. The chain employs TRBV4-3 and TRBJ2-2, with 9 nucleotides matching TRBD2. The germline V gene has CDR1 LGHNA and CDR2 YSLEER. Losses at the gene ends were 3 bases for V and 5 bases for J; bases not matched to a gene: 16. The CDR3 is 19 amino acids.

This clone appeared a few times. This rearrangement joins TRBV2 to TRBJ1-1, with unresolved D. Trimming pared 6 bases from V and 0 bases from J, leaving 11 bases between. Germline lookup yields CDR1 SNHLY and CDR2 FYNNEI. The CDR3 spans 14 residues. The CDR3 spells CASRGGLLNTEAFF. The CDR3 DNA reads as TGTGCCAGCAGGGGCGGACTACTGAACACTGAAGCTTTCTTT.

This clone occurred a few times. This rearrangement joins TRBV11-2 to TRBJ1-2; tentatively, D is TRBD1 (5 bases). Trimming removed 2 bases from V and 7 bases from J, with 11 bases in between. Germline CDR1 SGHAT, CDR2 FQNNGV. This CDR3 contains 13 residues. The CDR3 sequence is CASSLRQGGGYTF. The DNA of the CDR3 is TGTGCCAGCAGCTTACGGCAGGGCGGTGGCTACACCTTC. The whole variable domain, filled in from reference TRBV11-2 and TRBJ1-2, reads EAGVAQSPRYKIIEKRQSVAFWCNPISGHATLYWYQQILGQGPKLLIQFQNNGVVDDSQLPKDRFSAERLKGVDSTLKIQPAKLEDSAVYLCASSLRQGGGYTFGSGTRLTVV.

V and J are TRBV2 and TRBJ2-3; TRBD1 aligns across 7 bases. The CDR3 is 13 amino acids. Germline V gene lookup returns CDR1 SNHLY and CDR2 FYNNEI. V lost 8 bases to trimming and J lost 6 bases; unmatched junction nucleotides: 8. The CDR3 DNA is TGTGCCAGCGTTCGGACAGGCGTGGATACGCAGTATTTT. Translation gives CASVRTGVDTQYF. Full variable domain (remainder filled in from reference TRBV2 and TRBJ2-3): EPEVTQTPSHQVTQMGQEVILRCVPISNHLYFYWYRQILGQKVEFLVSFYNNEISEKSEIFDDQFSVERPDGSNFTLKIRSTKLEDSAMYFCASVRTGVDTQYFGPGTRLTVL.

The genes are TRBV7-2 and TRBJ2-7, with 7 nucleotides matching TRBD1. The germline V gene encodes CDR1 SGHTA and CDR2 FQGNSA. This CDR3 is built from 15 residues. V gave up 4 bases and J gave up 2 bases; unmatched junction bases: 8. CDR3 sequence (DNA): TGTGCCAGCAGCTCCTCGACAGGGTCGGCCTACGAGCAGTACTTC. It translates to CASSSSTGSAYEQYF. The variable domain in full, completed from reference TRBV7-2 and TRBJ2-7, reads GAGVSQSPSNKVTEKGKDVELRCDPISGHTALYWYRQSLGQGLEFLIYFQGNSAPDKSGLPSDRFSAERTGGSVSTLTIQRTQQEDSAVYLCASSSSTGSAYEQYFGPGTRLTVT.

V and J are TRBV4-3 and TRBJ1-6, with a weak D call TRBD1 (6 bases). The CDR3 sequence is 16 residues long. Germline loops: CDR1 LGHNA, CDR2 YSLEER. The ends were cut back, 1 base at V and 9 bases at J, with 16 bases in the middle. The CDR3 sequence is CASSQGIGGGGSPLHF. The CDR3 nucleotides read TGCGCCAGCAGCCAAGGGATTGGGGGCGGTGGTTCACCCCTCCACTTT.

CDR3 sequence (DNA): TGTGCCAGCAGCTTCCTGGGGGGGACCAGCACAGATACGCAGTATTTT. It translates to CASSFLGGTSTDTQYF. This chain uses TRBV11-1 with TRBJ2-3, with 7 bases that match TRBD2. Germline V gene sequence: CDR1 SGHAT, CDR2 FQDESV (reference sequence). The V gene end was trimmed by 3 bases and the J gene end by 0 bases; junction bases not matched to a gene: 6. The CDR3 runs to 16 residues.

To note about this clone: The same CDR3 also results from other DNA sequences found in this sample. The rearrangement uses TRBV4-3 and TRBJ1-1; D call uncertain. V lost 4 bases, J lost 3 bases, and 9 bases lay in between. The length of the CDR3 is 13 residues. CDR1 is LGHNA and CDR2 is YSLEER in the germline V gene. The CDR3 coding sequence is TGCGCCAGCAGCCCCGCGGTAGACACTGAAGCTTTCTTT. Translation: CASSPAVDTEAFF.

The J gene is TRBJ1-3, the V gene TRBV9; possible D gene TRBD1, 6 bases. V was cut by 4 bases and J by 0 bases, with 11 bases left in between. There are 15 residues in the CDR3. CDR1 and CDR2 from the germline V gene are SGDLS and YYNGEE. CDR3 DNA sequence: TGTGCCAGCAGCCGGACGACAGGCTCTGGAAACACCATATATTTT. This encodes CASSRTTGSGNTIYF. Together with reference TRBV9 and TRBJ1-3, the CDR3 gives the full variable domain: DSGVTQTPKHLITATGQRVTLRCSPRSGDLSVYWYQQSLDQGLQFLIQYYNGEERAKGNILERFSAQQFPDLHSELNLSSLELGDSALYFCASSRTTGSGNTIYFGEGSWLTVV.